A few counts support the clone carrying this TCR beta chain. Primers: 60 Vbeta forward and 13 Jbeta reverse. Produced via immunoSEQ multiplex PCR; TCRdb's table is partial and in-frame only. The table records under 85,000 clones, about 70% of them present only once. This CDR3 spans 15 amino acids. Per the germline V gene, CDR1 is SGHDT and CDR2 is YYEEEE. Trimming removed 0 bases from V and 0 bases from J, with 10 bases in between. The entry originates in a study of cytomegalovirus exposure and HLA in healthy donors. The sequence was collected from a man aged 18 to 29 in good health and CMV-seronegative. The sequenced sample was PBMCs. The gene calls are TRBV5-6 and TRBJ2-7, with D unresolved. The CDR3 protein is CASSLGRGVSYEQYV. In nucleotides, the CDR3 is TGTGCCAGCAGCTTGGGCAGAGGAGTCTCCTACGAGCAGTACGTC.